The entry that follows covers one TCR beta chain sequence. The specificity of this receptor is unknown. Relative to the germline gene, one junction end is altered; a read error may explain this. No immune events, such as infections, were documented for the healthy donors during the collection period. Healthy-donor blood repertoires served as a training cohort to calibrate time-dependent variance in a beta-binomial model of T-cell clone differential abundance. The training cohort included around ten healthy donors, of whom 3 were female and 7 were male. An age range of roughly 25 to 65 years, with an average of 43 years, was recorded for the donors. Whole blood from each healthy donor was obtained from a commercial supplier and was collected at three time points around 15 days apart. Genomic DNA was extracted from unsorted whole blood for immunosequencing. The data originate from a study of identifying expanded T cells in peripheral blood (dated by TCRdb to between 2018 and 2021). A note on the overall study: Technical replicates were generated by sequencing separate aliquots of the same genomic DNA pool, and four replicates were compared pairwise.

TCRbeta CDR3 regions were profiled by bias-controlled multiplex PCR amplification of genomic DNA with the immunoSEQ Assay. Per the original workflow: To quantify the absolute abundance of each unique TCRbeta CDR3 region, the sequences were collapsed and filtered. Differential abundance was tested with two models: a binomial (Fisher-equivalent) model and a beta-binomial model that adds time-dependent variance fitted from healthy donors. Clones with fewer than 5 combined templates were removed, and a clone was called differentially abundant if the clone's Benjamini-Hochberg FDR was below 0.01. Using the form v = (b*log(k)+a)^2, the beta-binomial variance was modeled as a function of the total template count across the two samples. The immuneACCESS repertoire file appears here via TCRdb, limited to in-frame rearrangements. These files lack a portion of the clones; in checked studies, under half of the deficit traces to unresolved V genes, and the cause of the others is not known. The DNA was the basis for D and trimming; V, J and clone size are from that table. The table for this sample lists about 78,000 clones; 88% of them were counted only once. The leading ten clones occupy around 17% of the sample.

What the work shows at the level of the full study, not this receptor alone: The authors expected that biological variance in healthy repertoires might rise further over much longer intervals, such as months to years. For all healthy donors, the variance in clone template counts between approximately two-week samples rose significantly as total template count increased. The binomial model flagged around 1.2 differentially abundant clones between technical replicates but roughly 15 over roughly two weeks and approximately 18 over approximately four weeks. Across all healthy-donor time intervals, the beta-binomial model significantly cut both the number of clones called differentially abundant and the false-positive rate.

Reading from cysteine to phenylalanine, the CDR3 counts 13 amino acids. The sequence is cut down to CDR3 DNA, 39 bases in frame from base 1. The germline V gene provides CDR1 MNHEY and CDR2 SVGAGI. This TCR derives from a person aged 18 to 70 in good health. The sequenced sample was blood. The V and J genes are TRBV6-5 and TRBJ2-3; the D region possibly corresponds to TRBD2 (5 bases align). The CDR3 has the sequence CASSRPGNRGLLF. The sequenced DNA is TGTGCCAGCAGCCGACCCGGAAACCGAGGGCTCCTTTTT.